The entry below describes one T cell receptor (beta chain). Primers: 60 Vbeta forward and 13 Jbeta reverse. Sequencing used immunoSEQ multiplex PCR; TCRdb keeps in-frame clones, though not all of them. The sample yields about 120,000 clones, approximately 77% seen once. This sample was taken from a study of cytomegalovirus exposure and HLA in healthy donors. CDR1 and CDR2 from the germline V gene are ENHRY and SYGVKD. Trimming cost V 11 bases and J 5 bases, with 12 bases left between them. The CDR3 totals 11 residues. Sequencing used PBMCs. V usage is TRBV10-3 and J usage is TRBJ2-5, with D perhaps matching TRBD2 (5 bases). The receptor was isolated from a man between 18 and 29 years old in good health and CMV-seronegative. CDR3 protein: CASGNSETQYF. The DNA for the CDR3 is TGTGCCTCCGGGAATTCGGAGACCCAGTACTTC.